This is a list of T cell receptor beta chains from one sample in a study of cytotoxic CD8 clonotypes in ibrutinib-treated CLL. Method: immunoSEQ multiplex PCR; TCRdb's copy keeps in-frame clones and lacks some. The sample includes hundreds of thousands of clones, 70% to 80% seen only once; the top ten take over 6.5%. The sequencing here drew on PBMCs, taken before ibrutinib treatment. The source of these receptors is a human donor with chronic lymphocytic leukemia. Each CDR3 is given without its conserved first and last residue. The order of the fields is J gene, clone size, V gene, CDR3 length, CDR3 protein. Clone size is given for some rows only: seen once, a few or many times, or a class if the clone is expanded.

TRBJ2-5 | NA | TRBV4-2 | 14 | ASSQGAGEGGETQY
TRBJ2-7 | once | TRBV10-3 | 13 | ATFQTGRGDHEQY
TRBJ2-3 | NA | TRBV5-1 | 12 | ASSLEGASDTQY
TRBJ1-2 | NA | TRBV7-2 | 13 | ASSPDRTLSYGYT
TRBJ1-3 | NA | TRBV7-2 | 13 | ASSLGGQSGNTIY
TRBJ1-3 | NA | TRBV7-6 | 14 | ASSLVGGNSGNTIY
TRBJ1-2 | NA | TRBV11-2 | 12 | ASSFAGDGYGYT
TRBJ1-1 | NA | TRBV2 | 8 | ASSTGGAF
TRBJ2-7 | NA | TRBV29-1 | 13 | SVDGGQGSIYEQY
TRBJ2-1 | NA | TRBV27 | 16 | ASSFGLRQVDFYNEQF
TRBJ2-2 | NA | TRBV7-2 | 11 | ASSRGLGGELF
TRBJ1-2 | NA | TRBV7-3 | 11 | ASSPTTAYGYT
TRBJ1-2 | NA | TRBV9 | 12 | ASSVDPENYGYT
TRBJ2-5 | NA | TRBV14 | 14 | ASSHLGQGHQETQY
TRBJ1-2 | NA | TRBV7-6 | 13 | ASSLAPGGNYGYT
TRBJ2-5 | NA | TRBV14 | 13 | ASSQDISGSETQY
TRBJ2-3 | NA | TRBV5-1 | 13 | ASSESGSAGDTQY
TRBJ1-2 | NA | TRBV19 | 9 | ASSLGYGYT
TRBJ1-1 | NA | TRBV4-2 | 12 | ASSQPAERTEAF
TRBJ2-7 | NA | TRBV12-5 | 11 | ASGADRGYEQY
TRBJ2-3 | NA | TRBV30 | 14 | AWSVGNGGGTDTQY
TRBJ2-1 | NA | TRBV25-1 | 13 | ASRKAGVSYNEQF
TRBJ2-7 | NA | TRBV27 | 11 | ASSLGGLGEQY
TRBJ2-3 | NA | TRBV30 | 12 | AWSEGRGTDTQY
TRBJ1-5 | NA | TRBV2 | 13 | ASSVHRGSNQPQH
TRBJ2-7 | few | TRBV7-9 | 13 | ASSLTSDRVVEQY
TRBJ1-2 | NA | TRBV27 | 13 | ASSSLSLGGYGYT
TRBJ2-2 | NA | TRBV5-5 | 14 | ASSLETEVYTGELF
TRBJ1-2 | NA | TRBV15 | 14 | ATRQDRGLINYGYT
TRBJ2-5 | NA | TRBV6-6 | 13 | ASSYSGGGEETQY
TRBJ2-5 | NA | TRBV7-6 | 16 | ASSLAPNRGEVRETQY
TRBJ2-7 | NA | TRBV30 | 15 | AWSGGVAGGPFNEQY
TRBJ2-5 | NA | TRBV27 | 12 | ASKLAGGPETQY
TRBJ2-5 | NA | TRBV25-1 | 12 | ASQNWDSQETQY
TRBJ2-7 | few | TRBV18 | 12 | ASSPVGTAYEQY
TRBJ1-5 | NA | TRBV6-1 | 11 | ASSEAGGPPQH
TRBJ1-2 | NA | TRBV4-2 | 14 | ASSYQGTGSNYGYT
TRBJ1-1 | NA | TRBV5-1 | 12 | ASSLTGENTEAF
TRBJ2-3 | few | TRBV28 | 14 | ASSFIPGGGRDTQY
TRBJ2-2 | NA | TRBV4-3 | 15 | ASRDSGRDANTGELF
TRBJ2-7 | NA | TRBV9 | 14 | ASSVAPGLSTYEQY
TRBJ2-1 | NA | TRBV4-1 | 14 | ASSQPSGKGSGEQF
TRBJ1-3 | NA | TRBV30 | 12 | AWSWQGFGNTIY
TRBJ2-7 | NA | TRBV7-2 | 12 | ASSLAVDSYEQY
TRBJ1-2 | NA | TRBV5-1 | 13 | ASSLAGQYHYGYT
TRBJ1-4 | NA | TRBV18 | 12 | ASSSRGAVGKLF
TRBJ1-2 | NA | TRBV28 | 12 | ASSADTLWYGYT
TRBJ2-5 | NA | TRBV10-3 | 15 | AISAIAGGQYQETQY
TRBJ2-1 | NA | TRBV7-9 | 11 | ASSLRREGDQF
TRBJ2-3 | NA | TRBV5-4 | 13 | ASSSGLAGADTQY
TRBJ2-2 | NA | TRBV5-8 | 16 | ASSLATLAVANTGELF
TRBJ1-5 | NA | TRBV2 | 13 | ASSWGQPSNQPQH
TRBJ2-7 | few | TRBV9 | 13 | ASSGSGTGGYEQY